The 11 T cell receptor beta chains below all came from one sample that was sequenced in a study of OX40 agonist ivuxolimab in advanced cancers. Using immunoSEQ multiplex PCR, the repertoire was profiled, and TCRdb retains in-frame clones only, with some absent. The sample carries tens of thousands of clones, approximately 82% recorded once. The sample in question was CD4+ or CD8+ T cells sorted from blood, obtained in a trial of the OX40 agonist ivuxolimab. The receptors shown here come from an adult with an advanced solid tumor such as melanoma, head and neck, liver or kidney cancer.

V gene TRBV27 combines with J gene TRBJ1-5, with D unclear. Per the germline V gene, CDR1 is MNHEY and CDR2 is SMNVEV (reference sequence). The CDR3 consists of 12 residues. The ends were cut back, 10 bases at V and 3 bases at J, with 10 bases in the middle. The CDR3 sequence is CATGEFNQPQHF. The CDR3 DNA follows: TGTGCCACCGGGGAGTTCAATCAGCCCCAGCATTTT.

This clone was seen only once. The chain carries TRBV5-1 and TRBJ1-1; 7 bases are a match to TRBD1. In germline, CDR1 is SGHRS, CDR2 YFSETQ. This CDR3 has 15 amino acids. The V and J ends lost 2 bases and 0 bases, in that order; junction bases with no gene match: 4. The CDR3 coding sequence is TGCGCCAGCAGCTTCACAGGGGCATTGAACACTGAAGCTTTCTTT. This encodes CASSFTGALNTEAFF.

The CDR3 nucleotides read TGTGCCAGCAGTGAAATCCTGACAGGGATAAACACTGAAGCTTTCTTT. It codes for CASSEILTGINTEAFF. This chain connects TRBV6-1 to TRBJ1-1, with 7 bases lining up with TRBD1. The CDR3 length is 16 residues. The germline gives CDR1 MNHNS, CDR2 SASEGT. Losses at the gene ends were 2 bases for V and 2 bases for J; bases not matched to a gene: 8.

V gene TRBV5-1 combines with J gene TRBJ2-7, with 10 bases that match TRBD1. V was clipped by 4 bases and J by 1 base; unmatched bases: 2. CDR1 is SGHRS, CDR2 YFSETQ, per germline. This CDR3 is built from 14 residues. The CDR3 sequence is CASSPGQGSYEQYF. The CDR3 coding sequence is TGCGCCAGCAGCCCGGGACAGGGGTCCTACGAGCAGTACTTC.

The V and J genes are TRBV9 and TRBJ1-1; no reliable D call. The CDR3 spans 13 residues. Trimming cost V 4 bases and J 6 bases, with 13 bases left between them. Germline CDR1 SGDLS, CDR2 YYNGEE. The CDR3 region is CASSPPEPPEAFF. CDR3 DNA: TGTGCCAGCAGCCCCCCCGAGCCACCTGAAGCTTTCTTT.

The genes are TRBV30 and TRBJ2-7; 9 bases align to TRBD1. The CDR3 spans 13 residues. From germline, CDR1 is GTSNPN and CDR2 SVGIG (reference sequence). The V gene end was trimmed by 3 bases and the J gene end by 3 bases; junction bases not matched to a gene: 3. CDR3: CAWRTGGSYEQYF. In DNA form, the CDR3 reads TGTGCCTGGAGGACAGGGGGAAGCTACGAGCAGTACTTC.

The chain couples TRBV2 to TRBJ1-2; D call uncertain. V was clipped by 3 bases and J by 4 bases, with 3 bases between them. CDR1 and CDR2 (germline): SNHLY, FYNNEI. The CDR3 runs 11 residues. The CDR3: CASSDLYGYTF. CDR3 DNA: TGTGCCAGCAGTGACCTCTATGGCTACACCTTC.

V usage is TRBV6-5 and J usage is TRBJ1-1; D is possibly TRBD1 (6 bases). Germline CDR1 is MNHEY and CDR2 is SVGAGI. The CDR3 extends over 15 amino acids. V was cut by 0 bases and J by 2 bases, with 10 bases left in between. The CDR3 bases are TGTGCCAGCAGTTACTCACCAGGGGCCAACACTGAAGCTTTCTTT. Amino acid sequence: CASSYSPGANTEAFF.

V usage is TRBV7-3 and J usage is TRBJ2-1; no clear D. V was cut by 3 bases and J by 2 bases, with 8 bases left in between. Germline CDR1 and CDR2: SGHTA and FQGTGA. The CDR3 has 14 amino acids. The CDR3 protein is CASSFQVPYNEQFF. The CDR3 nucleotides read TGTGCCAGCAGCTTCCAGGTTCCCTACAATGAGCAGTTCTTC.

The CDR3 spells CASSYSRALNTEAFF. CDR3 nucleotide sequence: TGTGCCAGCAGTTACTCGAGGGCTTTGAACACTGAAGCTTTCTTT. This chain joins TRBV6-5 and TRBJ1-1; D not resolved. The CDR3 runs to 15 residues. CDR1 MNHEY and CDR2 SVGAGI come from the germline V gene. Trimming cost V 0 bases and J 0 bases, with 8 bases left between them.

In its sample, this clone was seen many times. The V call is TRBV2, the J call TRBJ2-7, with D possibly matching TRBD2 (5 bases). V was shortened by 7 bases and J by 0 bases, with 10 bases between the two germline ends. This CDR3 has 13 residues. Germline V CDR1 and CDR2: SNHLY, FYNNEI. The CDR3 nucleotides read TGTGCCAGCATCCGGGATTACTCCTACGAGCAGTACGTC. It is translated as CASIRDYSYEQYV.